The 21 T cell receptor beta chains below were found in one sample sequenced in a study of blood T cells in healthy people across ages. Through a sample-barcoded 5' primer and a J-beta primer mix, a second PCR was run for roughly 7 to 11 cycles. TCRdb fed the 5' RACE reads into MiXCR, producing one record per CDR3 protein. The table shows around 1.5 million distinct CDR3 sequences, with 42% occurring only once. The specimen sequenced was blood. All receptors come from a woman aged 18-29 years in good health.

This clonotype was observed a handful of times. CDR3 nucleotide sequence: TGTGCCAGCACCTTAAGAAGCTCCTACAATGAGCAGTTCTTC. Its translation is CASTLRSSYNEQFF. V usage is TRBV27 and J usage is TRBJ2-1; D gene unclear. Looked up from germline, CDR1 is MNHEY and CDR2 is SMNVEV (reference sequence). The CDR3 consists of 14 residues. V shed 7 bases and J shed 0 bases, with 10 bases lying between them.

The chain joins TRBV18 to TRBJ2-7; D is possibly TRBD1 or TRBD2 (5 bases each). The CDR3 is 16 amino acids. The ends were cut back, 2 bases at V and 3 bases at J, with 17 bases in the middle. From germline, CDR1 is KGHSH and CDR2 LQKENI. The CDR3 DNA sequence: TGTGCCAGCTCACCATTTACTCTCGGGACGAACTACGAGCAGTACTTC. Residues: CASSPFTLGTNYEQYF.

The rearrangement joins TRBV12-3 or TRBV12-4 to TRBJ1-2; 7 bases map to TRBD1. This CDR3 spans 13 amino acids. V shed 6 bases, J shed 8 bases, and the junction held 9 bases outside the gene matches. The CDR3: CASRKQGMGGYTF. As DNA, the CDR3 is TGTGCCAGCAGGAAACAGGGGATGGGAGGCTACACCTTC.

The chain recombines TRBV27 with TRBJ1-2; 8 nucleotides line up with TRBD1. V lost 7 bases to trimming and J lost 0 bases; unmatched junction nucleotides: 13. CDR1 is MNHEY, CDR2 SMNVEV, per germline (reference sequence). The CDR3 is 17 residues long. CDR3 amino acids: CASNKQGGHFSNYGYTF. Here the CDR3 DNA reads TGTGCCAGCAACAAACAGGGGGGCCACTTTTCTAACTATGGCTACACCTTC.

The gene calls are TRBV28 and TRBJ1-5; the D is unclear. In germline, CDR1 is MDHEN, CDR2 SYDVKM. Trimming left V 3 bases short and J 0 bases short, with 9 bases between. This CDR3 spans 15 amino acids. In DNA form, the CDR3 reads TGTGCCAGCAGTTTTAGTTCAGATAGCAATCAGCCCCAGCATTTT. Translating gives CASSFSSDSNQPQHF.

This chain links TRBV9 with TRBJ1-2; tentatively, D is TRBD1 (6 bases). This CDR3 has 13 residues. In germline, CDR1 is SGDLS, CDR2 YYNGEE. Trimming cost V 6 bases and J 4 bases, with 13 bases left between them. As DNA, the CDR3 is TGTGCCAGCACCATACAGGGCGCCTATGGCTACACCTTC. Amino acid sequence: CASTIQGAYGYTF.

This clonotype was seen more than once but under ten times. The chain employs TRBV20-1 and TRBJ2-7, with D hard to call. CDR3 length: 13 amino acids. V was shortened by 5 bases and J by 2 bases, with 13 bases between the two germline ends. Germline assignment: CDR1 DFQATT and CDR2 SNEGSKA (reference sequence). CDR3 bases: TGCAGTGCTGACCTCCCTTTCACCTACGAGCAGTACTTC. Translating gives CSADLPFTYEQYF.

The chain employs TRBV6-5 and TRBJ2-1; 11 bases map to TRBD2. J was trimmed by 11 bases and V by 2 bases; bases with no gene match: 11. The CDR3 is 16 amino acids. From germline, CDR1 is MNHEY and CDR2 SVGAGI. CDR3 bases: TGTGCCAGCAGTTACGGTATCGCTAGCGGGAGGTCGAAGCAGTTCTTC. Protein product: CASSYGIASGRSKQFF.

This clonotype was counted only a few times. This chain joins TRBV28 and TRBJ1-5; D gene ambiguous. This CDR3 has 13 amino acids. Trimming removed 7 bases at V and 5 bases at J, with 12 bases between. Germline V CDR1 and CDR2: MDHEN, SYDVKM. CDR3: CASIYLPYQPQHF. In nucleotides, the CDR3 is TGTGCCAGCATCTACTTACCATATCAGCCCCAGCATTTT.

This clonotype was picked up a small number of times. The genes are TRBV7-2 and TRBJ2-1, with D unclear. Germline CDR1 is SGHTA and CDR2 is FQGNSA. V was cut by 3 bases and J by 3 bases, with 9 bases left in between. The CDR3 length is 14 residues. The CDR3 region is CASSFIPGYNEQFF. CDR3 coding DNA: TGTGCCAGCAGCTTTATCCCGGGCTACAATGAGCAGTTCTTC.

This clonotype was found a few times. The chain has TRBV6-2 or TRBV6-3 and TRBJ2-3, with D unclear. Per germline, CDR1 MNHEY and CDR2 SVGEGT. With 0 bases removed from V and 0 bases from J, the gap between germline ends came to 22 bases. The CDR3 length is 20 residues. The CDR3 loop reads CASSYSGRSGRVWSTDTQYF. CDR3 DNA: TGTGCCAGCAGTTACTCTGGACGATCTGGCCGGGTTTGGAGCACAGATACGCAGTATTTT.

This clonotype showed up just a few times. The V and J genes are TRBV6-6 and TRBJ1-5; D may be TRBD1 (5 bases). This CDR3 region has 14 residues. V was shortened by 5 bases and J by 7 bases, with 15 bases between the two germline ends. Germline CDR1 reads MNHNY; CDR2 reads SVGAGI (reference sequence). The CDR3 DNA reads TGTGCCAGCAGTCCAAACCCTCGGGGCCAGCCCCAGCATTTT. Protein sequence: CASSPNPRGQPQHF.

This clonotype was counted a few times. The chain carries TRBV3-1 and TRBJ2-1, with TRBD1 matching 8 bases. The CDR3 contains 16 residues. The germline V gene encodes CDR1 LGHDT and CDR2 YNNKEL (reference sequence). V gave up 4 bases and J gave up 5 bases; unmatched junction bases: 10. This CDR3 is CASSRHGTGNNNEQFF. CDR3 bases: TGTGCCAGCAGCCGCCATGGGACAGGCAATAACAATGAGCAGTTCTTC.

The chain is built from TRBV7-9 and TRBJ2-7, with D maybe TRBD2 (5 bases). This CDR3 comprises 16 residues. The V end was cut by 2 bases, the J end by 0 bases, with 14 bases between. The germline V gene encodes CDR1 SEHNR and CDR2 FQNEAQ (reference sequence). The CDR3 DNA sequence: TGTGCCAGCAGCTTACTAATTAGCGAGAGCTCCTACGAGCAGTACTTC. It encodes CASSLLISESSYEQYF.

This chain connects TRBV7-9 to TRBJ2-4, with D possibly being TRBD2 (6 bases). Germline values: CDR1 SEHNR, CDR2 FQNEAQ (reference sequence). The CDR3 loop spans 15 amino acids. V was cut by 6 bases and J by 13 bases, with 25 bases left in between. The CDR3 spells CASSPTRGFSYQQYF. In DNA, the CDR3 is TGTGCCAGCAGTCCGACTAGAGGGTTCTCCTACCAGCAGTACTTC.

This chain connects TRBV4-1 to TRBJ2-1, with D perhaps matching TRBD1 (5 bases). V dropped 4 bases and J dropped 8 bases, with 18 bases sitting between them. The length of the CDR3 is 15 residues. From germline, CDR1 is MGHRA and CDR2 YSYEKL. The CDR3 nucleotides read TGCGCCAGCAGCCTGACCCAGGGTGGGTACTATGAGCAGTTCTTC. Protein product: CASSLTQGGYYEQFF.

A remark on this clonotype: Given a much more abundant clone one base away, this may be a read error. The gene calls are TRBV5-5 and TRBJ1-1; no clear D gene. Germline V gene lookup returns CDR1 SGHKS and CDR2 YYEKEE (reference sequence). V lost 0 bases, J lost 8 bases, and 8 bases lay in between. The CDR3 is 12 amino acids. The CDR3 DNA sequence: TGTGCCAGCAGCTTGGATAATTGCGAAGCTTTCTTT. It yields the protein CASSLDNCEAFF.

This rearrangement joins TRBV6-1 to TRBJ1-1; D might be TRBD1 (5 bases). This CDR3 contains 15 residues. From germline, CDR1 is MNHNS and CDR2 SASEGT. Trimming pared 4 bases from V and 5 bases from J, leaving 17 bases between. CDR3 nucleotide sequence: TGTGCCAGCAGTGGCGGGCGATCGGGGGGAACTGAAGCTTTCTTT. It translates to CASSGGRSGGTEAFF.

The V and J genes are TRBV20-1 and TRBJ2-1; D possibly corresponds to TRBD2 (5 bases). Near its end, the DNA agrees better with TRBJ2-7, so the J call may be wrong. CDR1 is DFQATT, CDR2 SNEGSKA, per germline (reference sequence). CDR3 length: 13 residues. The CDR3 DNA reads TGCATACTCCAGCGGAGCTCCTACAATGAGCAGTACTTC. It yields the protein CILQRSSYNEQYF.

Details on this clonotype: A junction end diverges from the germline sequence, so it may reflect a read error. V gene TRBV20-1 combines with J gene TRBJ2-1, with a tentative D call TRBD2 (5 bases). This CDR3 spans 11 amino acids. The germline CDR1 and CDR2 sequences are DFQATT and SNEGSKA (reference sequence). CDR3 nucleotide sequence: TGCAGTGGACTAATTTACAGTGAGCAGTTCTTC. Encoded protein: CSGLIYSEQFF.

This clonotype was picked up many times. V gene TRBV12-3 or TRBV12-4 combines with J gene TRBJ2-1; TRBD2 aligns across 7 bases. The junction had 5 bases not matched to a gene; V was cut back by 6 bases and J by 0 bases. The CDR3 is made up of 15 amino acids. CDR3 bases: TGTGCCAGCAGCTTCGGGGGGAGCTCCTACAATGAGCAGTTCTTC. It yields the protein CASSFGGSSYNEQFF.